The TCR beta chain described here comes from a study of a mutant IDH1 vaccine in newly diagnosed glioma. Background on the study: Following radiotherapy alone, or alongside temozolomide cycles, vaccination was started after an interval of 4-6 weeks. Receipt of radiotherapy, temozolomide, or both preceded the study, and most received both. Study-level results: Pseudoprogression seemed unrelated to changes in top peripheral T cell clonotypes.

Remarks on this clone: Its cognate antigen is unknown.

Indicated time point: week 5, during vaccination. Topical imiquimod was applied with each vaccine dose, which held 300 ug of mutant IDH1 20-mer peptide. Each tumor in the donors was a new WHO grade 3 or 4 astrocytoma, IDH1-mutant and ATRX-lost. The CDR3 totals 12 residues. The V gene lost 1 base and the J gene lost 13 bases, with 8 bases spanning the gap. Germline V gene lookup returns CDR1 SEHNR and CDR2 FQNEAQ (reference sequence). The assay was immunoSEQ multiplex PCR, and TCRdb's table has in-frame clones only and misses some. The sample lists 50,000 to 75,000 clones, approximately 79% occurring once.

V usage is TRBV7-9 and J usage is TRBJ1-6, with unresolved D. The clonotype was recovered from a woman aged 45-60 years with glioma. Here the sequenced sample was PBMCs, taken from a glioma patient whose treatment included an IDH1 peptide vaccine. The CDR3 coding sequence is TGTGCCAGCAGCTTAGAAGCTGCGCCCCTCCACTTT. This encodes CASSLEAAPLHF.